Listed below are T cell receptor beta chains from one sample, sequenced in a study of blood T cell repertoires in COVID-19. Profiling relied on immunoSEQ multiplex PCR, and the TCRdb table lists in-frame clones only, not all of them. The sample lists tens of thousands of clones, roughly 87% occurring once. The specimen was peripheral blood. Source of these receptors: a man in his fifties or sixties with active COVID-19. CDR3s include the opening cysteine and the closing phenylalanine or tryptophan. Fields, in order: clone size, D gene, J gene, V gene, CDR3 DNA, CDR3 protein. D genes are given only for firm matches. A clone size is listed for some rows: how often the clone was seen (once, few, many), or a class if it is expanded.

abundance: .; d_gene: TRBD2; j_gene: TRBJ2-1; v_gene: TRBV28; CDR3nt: TGTGCCAGCATAAAAGCGGGGTCCTACAATGAGCAGTTCTTC; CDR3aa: CASIKAGSYNEQFF
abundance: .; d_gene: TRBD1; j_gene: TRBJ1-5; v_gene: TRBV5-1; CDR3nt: TGCGCCAGCAGCTGGGGGACAGGGGTTGGCAATCAGCCCCAGCATTTT; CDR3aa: CASSWGTGVGNQPQHF
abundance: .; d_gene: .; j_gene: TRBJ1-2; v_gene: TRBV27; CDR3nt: TGTGCCAGCAGTTTAAGGGCAGGGTTTGGCTACACCTTC; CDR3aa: CASSLRAGFGYTF
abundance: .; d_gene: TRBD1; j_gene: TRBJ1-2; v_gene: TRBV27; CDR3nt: TGTGCCAGCAGTTTGTTGGGACAGACATATGGCTACACCTTC; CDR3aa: CASSLLGQTYGYTF
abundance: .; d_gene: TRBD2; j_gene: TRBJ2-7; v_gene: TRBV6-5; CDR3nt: TGTGCCAGCAACCGACGAGCGGGGCCATACGAGCAGTACTTC; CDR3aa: CASNRRAGPYEQYF
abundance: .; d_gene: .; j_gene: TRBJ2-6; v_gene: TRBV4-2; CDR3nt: TGTGCCAGCAGCCAAGAGTGGCGGAACCCTGGGGCCAACGTCCTGACTTTC; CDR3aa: CASSQEWRNPGANVLTF
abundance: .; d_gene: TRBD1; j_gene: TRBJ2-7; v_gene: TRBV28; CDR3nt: TGTGCCAGCAGTTTAATGGAGTACCGGGACAGGGGGTCCTACGAGCAGTACTTC; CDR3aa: CASSLMEYRDRGSYEQYF
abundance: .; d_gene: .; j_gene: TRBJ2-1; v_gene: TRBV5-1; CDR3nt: TGCGCCAGCAGCTTGGTCCGAGCCGGGTTTTCCTACAATGAGCAGTTCTTC; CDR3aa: CASSLVRAGFSYNEQFF
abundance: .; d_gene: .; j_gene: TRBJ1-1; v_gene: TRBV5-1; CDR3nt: TGCGCCAGCAGCGGGGCAGGGATGGACACTGAAGCTTTCTTT; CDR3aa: CASSGAGMDTEAFF
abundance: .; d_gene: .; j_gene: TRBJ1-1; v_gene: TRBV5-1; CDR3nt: TGCGCCAGCAGCTTGAACGAGATGAACACTGAAGCTTTCTTT; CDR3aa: CASSLNEMNTEAFF
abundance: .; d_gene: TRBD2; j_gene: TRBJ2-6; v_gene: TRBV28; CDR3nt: TGTGCCAGCCTCGGGGGGAACTCTGGGGCCAACGTCCTGACTTTC; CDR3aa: CASLGGNSGANVLTF
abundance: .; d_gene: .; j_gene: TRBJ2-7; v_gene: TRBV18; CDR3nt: TGTGCCAGCTCACCACTAGGGGGGACTATCTACGAGCAGTACTTC; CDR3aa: CASSPLGGTIYEQYF
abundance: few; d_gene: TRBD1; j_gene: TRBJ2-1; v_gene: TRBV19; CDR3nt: TGTGCCAGTAGATCCGGGACAGGGGAATACAATGAGCAGTTCTTC; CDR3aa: CASRSGTGEYNEQFF
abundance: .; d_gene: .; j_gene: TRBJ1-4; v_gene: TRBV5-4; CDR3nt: TGTGCCAGCGGAACAGGAGCTAATGAAAAACTGTTTTTT; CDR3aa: CASGTGANEKLFF
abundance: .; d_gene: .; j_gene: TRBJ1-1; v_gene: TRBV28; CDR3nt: TGTGCCAGCAGTTTACGGGGGACGGTGAACACTGAAGCTTTCTTT; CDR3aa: CASSLRGTVNTEAFF
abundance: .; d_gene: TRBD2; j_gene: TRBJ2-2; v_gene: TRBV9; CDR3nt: TGTGCCAGCAGCGTATGGTCTAGCGGGGGTAACACCGGGGAGCTGTTTTTT; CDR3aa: CASSVWSSGGNTGELFF
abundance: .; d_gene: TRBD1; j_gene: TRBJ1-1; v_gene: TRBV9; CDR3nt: TGTGCCAGCAGCCGACAGGGGGCGAACACTGAAGCTTTCTTT; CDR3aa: CASSRQGANTEAFF
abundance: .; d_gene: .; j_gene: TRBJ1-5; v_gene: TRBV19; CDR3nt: TGTGCCAGTAGCCCAGGTTCGGCCTACAATCAGCCCCAGCATTTT; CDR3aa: CASSPGSAYNQPQHF
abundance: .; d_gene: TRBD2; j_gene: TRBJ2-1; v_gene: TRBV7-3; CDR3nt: TGTGCCAGCAGCCCTCGGACTAGCGGGGAGCAGTTCTTC; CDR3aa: CASSPRTSGEQFF
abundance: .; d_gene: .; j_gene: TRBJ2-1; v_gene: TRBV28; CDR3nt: TGTGCCAGCAGTTTATCCTCGGGGCGGGGACTCTGTGAGCAGTTCTTC; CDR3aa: CASSLSSGRGLCEQFF
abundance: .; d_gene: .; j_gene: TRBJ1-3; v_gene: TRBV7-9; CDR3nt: TGTGCCAGCAGCTTAGCGGGGGCCTCTGGAAACACCATATATTTT; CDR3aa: CASSLAGASGNTIYF
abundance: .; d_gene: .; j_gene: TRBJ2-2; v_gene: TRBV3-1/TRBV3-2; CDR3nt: TGTGCCAGCAGGGCAGCGAACACCGGGGAGCTGTTTTTT; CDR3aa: CASRAANTGELFF
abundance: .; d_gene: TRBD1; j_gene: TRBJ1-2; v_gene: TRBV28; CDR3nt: TGTGCCAGCAGTTCTCCAGGGGGCGCCCTTGGCTACACCTTC; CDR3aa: CASSSPGGALGYTF
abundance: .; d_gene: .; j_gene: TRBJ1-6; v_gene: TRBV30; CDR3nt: TGTGCCTGGAGTGTACGGAGGGTTCTGGAGAATTCACCCCTCCACTTT; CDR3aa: CAWSVRRVLENSPLHF
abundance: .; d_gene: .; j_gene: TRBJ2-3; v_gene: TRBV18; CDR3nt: TGTGCCAGCTCCCCCCTTGGGGGCGCGGGCACAGATACGCAGTATTTT; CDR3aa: CASSPLGGAGTDTQYF
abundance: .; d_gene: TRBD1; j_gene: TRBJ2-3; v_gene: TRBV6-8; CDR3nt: TGTGCCCGGACGGACAGGTATTCTAGCACAGATACGCAGTATTTT; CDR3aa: CARTDRYSSTDTQYF
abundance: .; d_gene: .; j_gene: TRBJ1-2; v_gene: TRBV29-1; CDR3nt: TGCAGCGTTGAAGGCAACAGGGCGAATGGCTACACCTTC; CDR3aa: CSVEGNRANGYTF
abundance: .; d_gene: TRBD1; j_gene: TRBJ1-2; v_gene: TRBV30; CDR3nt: TGTGCCTGGAGGGGGGGACAGGGGTACTATGGCTACACCTTC; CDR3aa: CAWRGGQGYYGYTF
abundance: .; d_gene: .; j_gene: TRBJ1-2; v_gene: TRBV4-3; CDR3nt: TGCGCCAGCAGCCAAGACGGCGGCTATGGCTACACCTTC; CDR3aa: CASSQDGGYGYTF
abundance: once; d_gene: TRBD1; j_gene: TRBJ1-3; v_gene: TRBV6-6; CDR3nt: TGTGCCAGCAGTACTCGGGACAGCGGTGGAAACACCATATATTTT; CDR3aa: CASSTRDSGGNTIYF
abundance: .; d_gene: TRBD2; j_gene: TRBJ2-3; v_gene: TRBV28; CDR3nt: TGTGCCAGCATCGAGAGGACTAGCGGGACAGATACGCAGTATTTT; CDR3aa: CASIERTSGTDTQYF
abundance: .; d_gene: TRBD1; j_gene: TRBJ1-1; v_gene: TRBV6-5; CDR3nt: TGTGCCAGCACCCGGGGACAGGGGGCAACTGAAGCTTTCTTT; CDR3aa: CASTRGQGATEAFF
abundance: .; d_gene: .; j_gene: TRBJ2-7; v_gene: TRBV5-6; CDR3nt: TGTGCCAGCAGCTTCATGACAGCCGGGAGTGAGCAGTACTTC; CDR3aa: CASSFMTAGSEQYF
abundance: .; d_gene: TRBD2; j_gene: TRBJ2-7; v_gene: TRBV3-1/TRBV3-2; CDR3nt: TGTGCCAGCAGCCCGGGACTAGCGGGAGACTACGAGCAGTACTTC; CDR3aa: CASSPGLAGDYEQYF
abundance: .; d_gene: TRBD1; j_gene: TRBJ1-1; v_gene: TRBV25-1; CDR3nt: TGTGCCAGCAGTGAAAGGTTGCAGGGGGCGTCGAACACTGAAGCTTTCTTT; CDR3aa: CASSERLQGASNTEAFF
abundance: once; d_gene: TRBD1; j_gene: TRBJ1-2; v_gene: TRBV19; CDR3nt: TGTGCCAGTAGTCTGACAGGGAACTATGGCTACACCTTC; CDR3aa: CASSLTGNYGYTF
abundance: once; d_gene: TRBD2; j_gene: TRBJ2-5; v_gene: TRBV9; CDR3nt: TGTGCCAGCAGCGCCGGACTAGCGGGGGGGCCAGAGACCCAGTACTTC; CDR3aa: CASSAGLAGGPETQYF
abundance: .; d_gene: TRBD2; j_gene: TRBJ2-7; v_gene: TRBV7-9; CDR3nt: TGTGCCAGCAGCTTAGCTCCTAGCGGGGTCTACGAGCAGTACTTC; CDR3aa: CASSLAPSGVYEQYF
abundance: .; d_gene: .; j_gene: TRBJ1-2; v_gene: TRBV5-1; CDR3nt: TGCGCCAGCGGTATTTCTGGTAACGTACAGGCCTCTAACTATGGCTACACCTTC; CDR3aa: CASGISGNVQASNYGYTF
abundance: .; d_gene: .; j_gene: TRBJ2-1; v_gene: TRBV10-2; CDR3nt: TGCGCCAGCAGTCTAGCGAGTCGCTACAATGAGCAGTTCTTC; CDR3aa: CASSLASRYNEQFF
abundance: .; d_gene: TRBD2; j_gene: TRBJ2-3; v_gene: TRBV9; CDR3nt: TGTGCCAGCAGCGCAACCACTCTAGCGGCCTACACAGATACGCAGTATTTT; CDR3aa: CASSATTLAAYTDTQYF
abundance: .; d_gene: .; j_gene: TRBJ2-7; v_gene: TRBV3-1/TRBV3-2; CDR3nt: TGTGCCAGCAGCCAGGGTAGCGCGAGATTCTACGAGCAGTACTTC; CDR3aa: CASSQGSARFYEQYF
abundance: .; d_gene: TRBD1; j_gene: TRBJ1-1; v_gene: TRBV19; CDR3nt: TGTGCCAGTAGTTCCGGACAGGGTAGGGATTTCTTT; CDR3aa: CASSSGQGRDFF
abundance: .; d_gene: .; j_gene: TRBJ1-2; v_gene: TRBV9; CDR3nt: TGTGCCAGCAGCGTAGGGGGCAGGGGTAACTATGGCTACACCTTC; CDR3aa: CASSVGGRGNYGYTF
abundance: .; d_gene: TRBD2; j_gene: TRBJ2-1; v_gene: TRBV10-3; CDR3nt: TGTGCCATCAGCGTGACTAGCGGGAATGAGCAGTTCTTC; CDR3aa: CAISVTSGNEQFF
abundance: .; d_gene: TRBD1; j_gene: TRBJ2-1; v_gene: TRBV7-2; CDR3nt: TGTGCCAGCAGAAAGGAACAGGGGCTATACAATGAGCAGTTCTTC; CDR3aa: CASRKEQGLYNEQFF
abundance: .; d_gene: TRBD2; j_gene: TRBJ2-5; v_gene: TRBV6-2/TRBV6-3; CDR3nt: TGTGCCAGCACCCCGGGACTAGCGCTACAAGAGACCCAGTACTTC; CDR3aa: CASTPGLALQETQYF
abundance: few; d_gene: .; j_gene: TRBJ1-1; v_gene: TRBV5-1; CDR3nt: TGCGCCAGCAGCTTGGATTCAGGATTAACTTTCTTT; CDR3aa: CASSLDSGLTFF
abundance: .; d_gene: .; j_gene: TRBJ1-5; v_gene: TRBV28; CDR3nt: TGTGCCAGCCTCCTGGACAGCTATCAGCCCCAGCATTTT; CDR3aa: CASLLDSYQPQHF
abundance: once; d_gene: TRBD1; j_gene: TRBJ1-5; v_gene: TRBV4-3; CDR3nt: TGCGCCAGCAGCCAAGGGGCAGGGGGCGGCAATCAGCCCCAGCATTTT; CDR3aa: CASSQGAGGGNQPQHF
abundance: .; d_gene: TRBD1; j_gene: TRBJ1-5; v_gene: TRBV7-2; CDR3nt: TGTGCCAGCAGCTTAAACAGGGGGCTCCAGCCCCAGCATTTT; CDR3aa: CASSLNRGLQPQHF
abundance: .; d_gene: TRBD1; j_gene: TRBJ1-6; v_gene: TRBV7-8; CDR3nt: TGTGCCAGCCGGGACAGCCTTAATTCACCCCTCCACTTT; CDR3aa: CASRDSLNSPLHF
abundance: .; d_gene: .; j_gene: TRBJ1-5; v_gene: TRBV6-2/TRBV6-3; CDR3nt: TGTGCCAGCAGTACCCCTCCTGGACAGATTAATAGCAATCAGCCCCAGCATTTT; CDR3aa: CASSTPPGQINSNQPQHF